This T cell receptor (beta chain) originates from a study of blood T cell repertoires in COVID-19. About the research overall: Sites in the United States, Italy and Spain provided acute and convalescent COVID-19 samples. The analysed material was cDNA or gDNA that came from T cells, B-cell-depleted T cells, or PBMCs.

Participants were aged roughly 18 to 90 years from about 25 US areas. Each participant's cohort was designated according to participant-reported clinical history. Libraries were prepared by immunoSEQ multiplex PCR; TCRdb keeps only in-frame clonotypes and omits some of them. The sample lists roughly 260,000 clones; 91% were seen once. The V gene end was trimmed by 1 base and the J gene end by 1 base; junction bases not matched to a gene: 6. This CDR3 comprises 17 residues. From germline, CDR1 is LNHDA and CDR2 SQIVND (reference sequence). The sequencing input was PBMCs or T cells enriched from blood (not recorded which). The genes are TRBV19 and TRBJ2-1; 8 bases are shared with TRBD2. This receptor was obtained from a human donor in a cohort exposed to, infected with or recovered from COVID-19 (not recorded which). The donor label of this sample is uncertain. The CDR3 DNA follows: TGTGCCAGTAGTATAGGAGCGAGCGGGGGATCCTACAATGAGCAGTTCTTC. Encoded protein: CASSIGASGGSYNEQFF.